This TCR beta chain emerged from a study of T cells in Graves' hyperthyroidism and ophthalmopathy. This clonotype was recorded at least ten times. Its target is not known. Ophthalmopathy patients had Clinical Activity Score at least 3, NOSPECS grade at least 4, duration under 3 months. A patient was excluded if there was uncontrolled infection, other autoimmune disease, pregnancy or lactation. Amplification of TCR beta CDR3 regions used RNA as the template. The primer set for the first-round RT-PCR of the TCR CDR3 was HTBI. TCRdb ran MiXCR on the multiplex PCR reads and lists one entry per CDR3 protein. Here the sample spans almost 250,000 distinct CDR3 sequences, approximately 24% being singletons. The study, taken as a whole, reports: Blood shared most expanded thyroid clonotypes above 0.001. Separation of ophthalmopathy from stable hyperthyroidism was achieved by a 13 V-J model.

This receptor was obtained from a woman aged 40 to 49 with Graves' ophthalmopathy. Sequencing was done on a sample of blood.

CDR3 amino acids: CASSGRAGGPSWETQYF. The CDR3 DNA reads as TGTGCCAGCAGTGGGCGTGCGGGAGGGCCCTCTTGGGAGACCCAGTACTTC. The chain uses TRBV2 and TRBJ2-5; 9 bases agree with TRBD2. V lost 4 bases, J lost 5 bases, and 14 bases stayed unmatched. The germline V gene encodes CDR1 SNHLY and CDR2 FYNNEI. The CDR3 consists of 17 residues.